These 30 T cell receptor beta chains were sequenced from one sample in a study of T cell responses to AZD1222 COVID-19 vaccine. Using immunoSEQ multiplex PCR, the repertoire was profiled, and TCRdb retains in-frame clones only, with some absent. This table has roughly 120,000 clones, 70% to 90% appearing once. Sequences were derived from peripheral blood, sampled on day 0 of AZD1222 vaccination. All receptors come from an adult in good health.

This chain joins TRBV27 and TRBJ2-3, with unresolved D. This CDR3 contains 15 residues. In germline, CDR1 is MNHEY, CDR2 SMNVEV (reference sequence). V lost 2 bases and J 6 bases, leaving 15 bases between the germline ends. The CDR3 DNA follows: TGTGCCAGCAGTTTAGGTGCACGCCGTCTGGATACGCAGTATTTT. The encoded protein is CASSLGARRLDTQYF.

The chain couples TRBV5-4 to TRBJ2-2, with D possibly matching TRBD1 (6 bases). V lost 4 bases and J lost 3, with 16 bases in between. This CDR3 region has 16 residues. The germline V gene encodes CDR1 SGHNT and CDR2 YYREEE (reference sequence). This CDR3 reads CASSPGTSGDTGELFF. The CDR3 DNA reads as TGTGCCAGCAGCCCTGGGACATCCGGGGACACCGGGGAGCTGTTTTTT.

The CDR3 bases are TGTGCCAGCAGCACCGGCCTCCTAGCGGGGGTTGTCGGGGAGCTGTTTTTT. This sequence encodes CASSTGLLAGVVGELFF. The chain employs TRBV27 and TRBJ2-2; TRBD2 agrees at 10 bases. The CDR3 length is 17 residues. Germline CDR1 MNHEY, CDR2 SMNVEV (reference sequence). Trimming removed 6 bases from V and 7 bases from J; junction bases left unmatched: 14.

This sequence joins TRBV6-6 and TRBJ2-3; TRBD2 matches at 15 bases. The CDR3 length is 16 residues. J was trimmed by 8 bases and V by 6 bases; bases with no gene match: 9. CDR1 and CDR2 from the germline V gene are MNHNY and SVGAGI (reference sequence). CDR3 DNA sequence: TGTGCCAGCAGCCACAGGACTAGCGGGAGGGCGGGTACGCAGTATTTT. It yields the protein CASSHRTSGRAGTQYF.

V gene TRBV3-1 (or the pseudogene TRBV3-2) combines with J gene TRBJ1-3; the match to TRBD1 covers 7 bases. The trim removed 1 base at V and 0 bases at J, leaving 3 bases unmatched. The germline V gene encodes CDR1 LGHDT and CDR2 YNNKEL (reference sequence). The length of the CDR3 is 16 residues. This CDR3 is CASSQAGQFSGNTIYF. Here the CDR3 DNA reads TGTGCCAGCAGCCAAGCGGGACAGTTCTCTGGAAACACCATATATTTT.

CDR3 coding DNA: TGCGCCAGCAGCACCGGGACAGGGGGGTTCTATGGCTACACCTTC. The encoded protein is CASSTGTGGFYGYTF. The V gene is TRBV5-1, the J gene TRBJ1-2; 11 bases are shared with TRBD1. Germline V gene data show CDR1 as SGHRS and CDR2 as YFSETQ. The ends lost 4 bases at V and 4 bases at J; junction bases unmatched: 6. This CDR3 region has 15 residues.

V and J are TRBV2 and TRBJ2-7; 15 bases align to TRBD2. Germline values: CDR1 SNHLY, CDR2 FYNNEI. V was clipped by 4 bases and J by 0 bases; unmatched bases: 10. This CDR3 has 19 residues. The CDR3: CASSGLGLAGGPRSYEQYV. The CDR3 DNA is TGTGCCAGCAGTGGATTAGGACTAGCGGGAGGGCCTCGCTCCTACGAGCAGTACGTC.

The V and J genes are TRBV7-9 and TRBJ2-1; D not resolved. V was clipped by 1 base and J by 2 bases, with 6 bases between them. Per germline, CDR1 SEHNR and CDR2 FQNEAQ (reference sequence). The CDR3 contains 14 residues. The CDR3 is CASSLGHAYNEQFF. The CDR3 region has the DNA TGTGCCAGCAGCTTAGGACATGCCTACAATGAGCAGTTCTTC.

V usage is TRBV11-3 and J usage is TRBJ1-2; D remains ambiguous. CDR1 and CDR2 from the germline V gene are SGHNT and YENEEA. This CDR3 comprises 14 residues. V gave up 6 bases and J gave up 1 base, with 12 bases separating them. The CDR3 is CASSPSRGNYGYTF. In DNA form, the CDR3 reads TGTGCCAGCAGTCCGAGCCGGGGTAACTATGGCTACACCTTC.

The V call is TRBV27, the J call TRBJ1-3, with 9 bases lining up with TRBD1. The CDR3 length is 16 residues. Germline trimming cut 0 bases from V and 4 bases from J; bases unmatched to any gene: 4. CDR1 and CDR2 (germline): MNHEY, SMNVEV (reference sequence). The CDR3 DNA sequence: TGTGCCAGCAGTTTATCCGGACAGGGGATCGGAAACACCATATATTTT. It encodes CASSLSGQGIGNTIYF.

In this sample, this clone turned up a few times. J is TRBJ2-5 and V is TRBV7-2; D call uncertain. CDR3 size: 15 residues. With 1 base removed from V and 4 bases from J, the gap between germline ends came to 13 bases. CDR1 and CDR2 from the germline V gene are SGHTA and FQGNSA. CDR3 in amino acids: CASSLGIVGGETQYF. DNA for the CDR3: TGTGCCAGCAGCTTAGGTATAGTAGGCGGAGAGACCCAGTACTTC.

V usage is TRBV18 and J usage is TRBJ1-1; TRBD1 might be the D (5 bases). Trimming removed 3 bases from V and 4 bases from J, with 15 bases in between. CDR1 is KGHSH and CDR2 is LQKENI in the germline V gene. This CDR3 has 15 residues. This CDR3 is CASSPEGFGGTEAFF. The CDR3 bases are TGTGCCAGCTCACCGGAGGGATTCGGGGGCACTGAAGCTTTCTTT. The full variable domain, with the rest looked up from reference TRBV18 and TRBJ1-1, is NAGVMQNPRHLVRRRGQEARLRCSPMKGHSHVYWYRQLPEEGLKFMVYLQKENIIDESGMPKERFSAEFPKEGPSILRIQQVVRGDSAAYFCASSPEGFGGTEAFFGQGTRLTVV.

This chain links TRBV2 with TRBJ2-5, with D possibly TRBD1 on 6 matching bases. The CDR3 contains 14 residues. The germline V gene encodes CDR1 SNHLY and CDR2 FYNNEI. V lost 5 bases to trimming and J lost 4 bases, with 14 bases between them. CDR3 loop: CASSMIRGRETQYF. Here the CDR3 DNA reads TGTGCCAGCAGTATGATCAGGGGACGAGAGACCCAGTACTTC.

V usage is TRBV6-2 or TRBV6-3 and J usage is TRBJ1-1, with 9 bases matching TRBD1. Germline V gives CDR1 MNHEY, CDR2 SVGEGT. V dropped 4 bases and J dropped 9; count of bases not matched to a gene: 12. The CDR3 length is 15 residues. CDR3 sequence: CASSFLNRGPPKAFF. The CDR3, as DNA: TGTGCCAGCAGTTTCCTAAACAGGGGGCCACCGAAAGCTTTCTTT.

In DNA form, the CDR3 reads TGTGCCAGCAGTGACAGCGGGGGGGCAAATGAGCAGTTCTTC. It yields the protein CASSDSGGANEQFF. The rearrangement joins TRBV6-4 to TRBJ2-1, with 10 bases matching TRBD2. CDR1 and CDR2 from the germline V gene are MRHNA and SNTAGT. This CDR3 is built from 14 residues. Unmatched junction bases numbered 2, after V lost 2 bases and J lost 7 bases.

With respect to this clone: Germline and junction disagree at one end, which may indicate a read error. The chain combines TRBV7-9 with TRBJ1-1; D perhaps matches TRBD1 (6 bases). This CDR3 contains 14 residues. Germline V gene lookup returns CDR1 SEHNR and CDR2 FQNEAQ (reference sequence). CDR3 in amino acids: CASSLWGPDTKAFF. The CDR3 coding sequence is TGTGCCAGCAGCTTATGGGGGCCCGACACTAAAGCTTTCTTT.

The chain has TRBV30 and TRBJ1-1; D remains ambiguous. The CDR3 consists of 13 residues. V shed 3 bases and J shed 6 bases, with 14 bases lying between them. In germline, CDR1 is GTSNPN, CDR2 SVGIG (reference sequence). As DNA, the CDR3 is TGTGCCTGGAGCGTTCAGAGGGCACCTGAAGCTTTCTTT. Residues: CAWSVQRAPEAFF.

The chain employs TRBV7-9 and TRBJ1-1; 7 positions agree with TRBD1. Germline CDR1 and CDR2: SEHNR and FQNEAQ (reference sequence). J lost 4 bases, V lost 1 base, and 6 bases had no gene match. The CDR3 sequence is 15 residues long. The CDR3 protein is CASSLGSGGSTEAFF. CDR3 nucleotides: TGTGCCAGCAGCTTAGGATCAGGGGGGAGCACTGAAGCTTTCTTT. The full variable domain, completed using reference TRBV7-9 and TRBJ1-1, is DTGVSQNPRHKITKRGQNVTFRCDPISEHNRLYWYRQTLGQGPEFLTYFQNEAQLEKSRLLSDRFSAERPKGSFSTLEIQRTEQGDSAMYLCASSLGSGGSTEAFFGQGTRLTVV.

The chain carries TRBV10-3 and TRBJ2-2, with D perhaps matching TRBD1 (5 bases). The CDR3 has 14 residues. Germline V gene data show CDR1 as ENHRY and CDR2 as SYGVKD. Trimming cost V 8 bases and J 2 bases, with 12 bases left between them. CDR3 bases: TGTGCCATCGCTCCTCAGGGAAACACCGGGGAGCTGTTTTTT. Translation gives CAIAPQGNTGELFF.

The chain recombines TRBV6-4 with TRBJ2-3, with a possible D match to TRBD2 (5 bases). The CDR3 loop spans 14 amino acids. Trimming stripped 4 bases from V and 3 bases from J, with 11 bases between. Germline-derived CDR1 and CDR2 are MRHNA and SNTAGT. The CDR3 protein is CASSVDGVTDTQYF. CDR3 DNA sequence: TGTGCCAGCAGTGTAGACGGGGTTACAGATACGCAGTATTTT.

V usage is TRBV4-2 and J usage is TRBJ1-3; D call uncertain. Germline lookup yields CDR1 LGHNA and CDR2 YNFKEQ. The CDR3 length is 15 residues. Trimming cost V 0 bases and J 1 base, with 7 bases left between them. The CDR3 nucleotides are TGTGCCAGCAGCCAAGAAGGTGATTCTGGAAACACCATATATTTT. This encodes CASSQEGDSGNTIYF.

This clone showed up just a few times. This chain joins TRBV29-1 and TRBJ2-7; a possible D gene is TRBD1 (6 bases). V lost 7 bases, J lost 2 bases, and 24 bases lay in between. Germline V lookup: CDR1 SQVTM, CDR2 ANQGSEA. The CDR3 is made up of 16 amino acids. CDR3 protein: CSASRGGAWNPYEQYF. The CDR3, as DNA: TGCAGCGCCTCCAGGGGTGGGGCATGGAATCCCTACGAGCAGTACTTC.

The chain combines TRBV7-3 with TRBJ2-5, with D perhaps TRBD1 (6 bases). Germline loops: CDR1 SGHTA, CDR2 FQGTGA. The CDR3 is made up of 13 amino acids. V gave up 3 bases and J gave up 4 bases, with 9 bases separating them. The CDR3 loop reads CASSLVRGETQYF. The CDR3 DNA sequence: TGTGCCAGCAGCTTGGTCAGGGGAGAGACCCAGTACTTC.

With regard to this clone: The junction departs from germline at one end; a sequencing error may be responsible. This rearrangement joins TRBV2 to TRBJ1-1, with unresolved D. The CDR3 spans 11 residues. The germline gives CDR1 SNHLY, CDR2 FYNNEI. The CDR3 nucleotides read TGTGTCAGCAGAGGTGGGACTGAAGCTTTCTTT. Protein sequence: CVSRGGTEAFF.

The J gene is TRBJ1-2, the V gene TRBV19, with 8 bases lining up with TRBD1. CDR1 and CDR2 from the germline V gene are LNHDA and SQIVND (reference sequence). The junction had 15 bases not matched to a gene; V was cut back by 0 bases and J by 12 bases. This CDR3 has 16 residues. The CDR3 region has the DNA TGTGCCAGTAGTATAGACGCCGCGGACAGGGTAAAAGGGAACACCTTC. Its protein product is CASSIDAADRVKGNTF.

This chain joins TRBV6-5 and TRBJ1-5; TRBD1 agrees at 9 bases. The CDR3 is 15 residues long. Germline CDR1 and CDR2: MNHEY and SVGAGI. V dropped 6 bases and J dropped 3; count of bases not matched to a gene: 6. The CDR3 loop reads CASSQQGANNQPQHF. The CDR3 bases are TGTGCCAGCAGCCAACAGGGGGCTAACAATCAGCCCCAGCATTTT.

This chain uses TRBV28 with TRBJ2-7; weak D call: TRBD1 (5 bases). V gave up 6 bases and J gave up 3 bases, with 15 bases separating them. Germline V gene data show CDR1 as MDHEN and CDR2 as SYDVKM. The CDR3 contains 14 residues. The CDR3 bases are TGTGCCAGCAGGACTCCAGGGAAATTCTACGAGCAGTACTTC. Its translation is CASRTPGKFYEQYF.

V and J are TRBV5-4 and TRBJ2-1; 8 bases are shared with TRBD1. The CDR3 sequence is 15 residues long. Germline V CDR1 and CDR2: SGHNT, YYREEE (reference sequence). V trimming: 0 bases; J trimming: 5 bases; junction bases outside the gene matches: 4. DNA of the CDR3: TGTGCCAGCAGCTTGGGACAGGGGCTTCACAATGAGCAGTTCTTC. As protein: CASSLGQGLHNEQFF.

This clone was seen just once. The CDR3 is CASSIEQGGFYGYTF. The CDR3 DNA follows: TGTGCCAGTAGTATAGAGCAGGGTGGGTTCTATGGCTACACCTTC. The chain links TRBV19 to TRBJ1-2, with D perhaps matching TRBD1 (5 bases). Trimming pared 0 bases from V and 4 bases from J, leaving 12 bases between. The CDR3 covers 15 residues. From germline, CDR1 is LNHDA and CDR2 SQIVND (reference sequence).

This clone came up once. This chain links TRBV28 with TRBJ1-6; D is ambiguous. Germline loops: CDR1 MDHEN, CDR2 SYDVKM. The V and J ends lost 5 bases and 9 bases respectively, with 17 bases between them. This CDR3 has 15 residues. CDR3 bases: TGTGCCAGCAGTCCCCGAATTAATCTGGGTTCACCCCTCCACTTT. Its protein is CASSPRINLGSPLHF.